This is a list of T cell receptor beta chains from one sample in a study of cytomegalovirus exposure and HLA in healthy donors. Sequencing was performed with immunoSEQ multiplex PCR; in TCRdb, only in-frame clones are kept and a portion is missing. The sample holds about 55,000 clones; 75% to 85% are singletons and the top ten take 1.4%. The sequencing input was PBMCs. The receptors here all came from a female donor in good health and CMV-seronegative. Each CDR3 is given with its conserved first and last residue. A D gene is named only where the DNA matches it firmly. Expanded clones get a size class; other rows say once, few or many, or leave the size out.

TRBJ1-5,TRBV18,.,once,TGTGCCAGCTCACCAGGGGAGGGGAATCAGCCCCAGCATTTT,CASSPGEGNQPQHF
TRBJ1-2,TRBV29-1,.,.,TGCAGCGTTAAACGGGACACACGTTATGGCTACACCTTC,CSVKRDTRYGYTF
TRBJ2-3,TRBV7-7,TRBD2,.,TGTGCTAGCAGCCCGGGGACTAGCGCCGATACGCAGTATTTT,CASSPGTSADTQYF
TRBJ2-1,TRBV7-2,TRBD2,.,TGTGCCAGCAGCTTGGCAGCGGGGAGTGAGCAGTTCTTC,CASSLAAGSEQFF
TRBJ2-1,TRBV9,.,.,TGTGCCAGCAGCGTAAGAGGGCAGGGGGGCCATGAGCAGTTCTTC,CASSVRGQGGHEQFF
TRBJ1-6,TRBV7-9,.,few,TGTGCCAGCAGCTTGGGGCAGGGTTATTCACCCCTCCACTTT,CASSLGQGYSPLHF
TRBJ1-1,TRBV4-1,TRBD1,.,TGCGCCAGCAGCCAAGATTTCCGGGCAGGGGGCGCCGACACTGAAGCTTTCTTT,CASSQDFRAGGADTEAFF
TRBJ2-7,TRBV5-1,.,.,TGCGCCAGCAGCTTTACAGGCGTATCCTACGAGCAGTACTTC,CASSFTGVSYEQYF
TRBJ1-2,TRBV6-5,TRBD1,.,TGTGCCATCAGGCACCCCGGGACAGGGGGCTATGGCTACACCTTC,CAIRHPGTGGYGYTF
TRBJ1-1,TRBV28,.,.,TGTGCCAGCAGCCCATCGAGCATGAACACTGAAGCTTTCTTT,CASSPSSMNTEAFF
TRBJ2-6,TRBV7-2,.,.,TGTGCCAGCAGCTTAGGACAATCCCCTTACGGGGCCAACGTCCTGACTTTC,CASSLGQSPYGANVLTF
TRBJ2-2,TRBV6-5,.,.,TGTGCCAGCAGTTACTCAGAAACAGGAACTCGGGAGCTGTTTTTT,CASSYSETGTRELFF
TRBJ1-1,TRBV12-5,.,.,TGTGCTAGTGGTTTGTCGGGAGCTAAGAACACTGAAGCTTTCTTT,CASGLSGAKNTEAFF
TRBJ1-1,TRBV5-5,.,.,TGTGCCAGCAGCTTTCCATTTTCGAACACTGAAGCTTTCTTT,CASSFPFSNTEAFF
TRBJ1-2,TRBV6-4,TRBD1,.,TGTGCCAGCAGTCCCACGACAGGGGGCGGATCCTATGGCTACACCTTC,CASSPTTGGGSYGYTF
TRBJ2-7,TRBV19,TRBD1,.,TGTGCCAGTAGTATAGGAGGGACAGGGGGCAACGAGCAGTACTTC,CASSIGGTGGNEQYF